The 5 T cell receptor beta chains below all came from one sample that was sequenced in a study of blood T cell repertoires in COVID-19. The method was immunoSEQ multiplex PCR; TCRdb's version includes in-frame clones alone and lacks a portion of them. This table holds roughly 81,000 clones, around 82% found once. Input material: peripheral blood. The source is a woman of 80 years or more with COVID-19, enrolled during active disease.

The gene calls are TRBV2 and TRBJ2-4, with 9 bases fitting TRBD1. The CDR3 is 13 amino acids. V gave up 10 bases and J gave up 8 bases; unmatched junction bases: 9. CDR1 and CDR2 from the germline V gene are SNHLY and FYNNEI. In DNA form, the CDR3 reads TGTGCCAAAAGGGGACAGGGCCGAGACATTCAGTACTTC. Protein sequence: CAKRGQGRDIQYF.

The chain combines TRBV7-2 with TRBJ2-4; D gene uncertain. Deletions cut 0 bases from V and 4 bases from J, with 10 bases between. This CDR3 has 15 amino acids. From germline, CDR1 is SGHTA and CDR2 FQGNSA. CDR3 in DNA: TGTGCCAGCAGCTTAGCGAGTCCAACGAAAAACATTCAGTACTTC. Translating gives CASSLASPTKNIQYF.

The chain couples TRBV4-1 to TRBJ1-1; unclear D gene. The CDR3 length is 15 residues. Trimming removed 5 bases at V and 2 bases at J, with 15 bases between. Germline lookup yields CDR1 MGHRA and CDR2 YSYEKL. CDR3 sequence reads: CASSAERVYNTEAFF. In nucleotides, the CDR3 is TGCGCCAGCAGCGCAGAGCGGGTTTATAACACTGAAGCTTTCTTT.

This chain links TRBV10-3 with TRBJ2-7; tentative D call: TRBD2 (6 bases). Germline V lookup: CDR1 ENHRY, CDR2 SYGVKD. Trimming removed 4 bases at V and 3 bases at J, with 13 bases between. The CDR3 contains 14 residues. CDR3 residues: CAISGGTNYYEQYF. CDR3 nucleotide sequence: TGTGCCATCAGTGGCGGGACGAACTACTACGAGCAGTACTTC.

The chain uses TRBV18 and TRBJ2-6; tentatively, D is TRBD2 (5 bases). This CDR3 has 17 residues. V lost 4 bases to trimming and J lost 3 bases, with 16 bases between them. Germline V gene data show CDR1 as KGHSH and CDR2 as LQKENI. The CDR3 sequence is CASSLRPEGSGANVLTF. The CDR3 nucleotides are TGTGCCAGCTCACTTAGGCCCGAGGGCAGTGGGGCCAACGTCCTGACTTTC.